The rows below give T cell receptor beta chains drawn from one sample of a study of cytomegalovirus exposure and HLA in healthy donors. Assay: immunoSEQ multiplex PCR; the TCRdb copy retains only in-frame clones and omits some. The table lists 130,000 to 150,000 clones, approximately 90% of them singletons. Sequencing used PBMCs. The origin of the receptors is a man between 18 and 29 years old in good health and CMV-seropositive. Both conserved end residues are part of each CDR3. Each record gives: J gene, clone size, V gene, D gene, CDR3 protein, CDR3 DNA. D genes are given only for firm matches. Only part of the rows carry a size: once, few, many, or a class if the clone is expanded.

j_gene: TRBJ2-2; abundance: -; v_gene: TRBV11-2; d_gene: -; CDR3aa: CASSLVGGNTGELFF; CDR3nt: TGTGCCAGCAGCTTAGTCGGGGGAAACACCGGGGAGCTGTTTTTT
j_gene: TRBJ1-1; abundance: -; v_gene: TRBV6-5; d_gene: TRBD1; CDR3aa: CASSPPRGLYTEAFF; CDR3nt: TGTGCCAGCAGCCCCCCCAGGGGGCTGTACACTGAAGCTTTCTTT
j_gene: TRBJ2-7; abundance: once; v_gene: TRBV30; d_gene: -; CDR3aa: CAWKSLGAGYEQYF; CDR3nt: TGTGCCTGGAAGAGCTTGGGGGCGGGTTACGAGCAGTACTTC
j_gene: TRBJ1-4; abundance: -; v_gene: TRBV5-1; d_gene: TRBD1; CDR3aa: CASSEGRDRGSTNEKLFF; CDR3nt: TGCGCCAGCAGCGAAGGCCGGGACAGGGGTTCAACTAATGAAAAACTGTTTTTT
j_gene: TRBJ2-7; abundance: -; v_gene: TRBV28; d_gene: TRBD1; CDR3aa: CASSDGFDRGSYEQYF; CDR3nt: TGTGCCAGCAGTGACGGCTTCGACAGGGGTTCCTACGAGCAGTACTTC
j_gene: TRBJ1-5; abundance: -; v_gene: TRBV7-9; d_gene: TRBD1; CDR3aa: CASSPRGQGEYQPQHF; CDR3nt: TGTGCCAGCAGCCCCAGGGGACAGGGGGAATATCAGCCCCAGCATTTT
j_gene: TRBJ2-3; abundance: -; v_gene: TRBV5-1; d_gene: TRBD1; CDR3aa: CASSLQGANPTDTQYF; CDR3nt: TGCGCCAGCAGCCTACAGGGGGCAAACCCCACAGATACGCAGTATTTT
j_gene: TRBJ2-3; abundance: -; v_gene: TRBV7-3; d_gene: TRBD2; CDR3aa: CASSLGVAGADTQYF; CDR3nt: TGTGCCAGCAGCTTAGGGGTAGCGGGGGCAGATACGCAGTATTTT
j_gene: TRBJ2-3; abundance: -; v_gene: TRBV10-3; d_gene: TRBD1; CDR3aa: CAISETGTGASTDTQYF; CDR3nt: TGTGCCATCAGTGAAACCGGGACAGGGGCTAGCACAGATACGCAGTATTTT
j_gene: TRBJ1-2; abundance: once; v_gene: TRBV7-9; d_gene: TRBD1; CDR3aa: CASSLGTGGGYTF; CDR3nt: TGTGCCAGCAGCTTAGGGACAGGGGGTGGCTACACCTTC
j_gene: TRBJ2-7; abundance: -; v_gene: TRBV27; d_gene: TRBD2; CDR3aa: CASSPHGLVDEQYF; CDR3nt: TGTGCCAGCAGTCCACACGGACTAGTTGACGAGCAGTACTTC
j_gene: TRBJ1-1; abundance: -; v_gene: TRBV4-1; d_gene: -; CDR3aa: CASSQELGGTEAFF; CDR3nt: TGCGCCAGCAGCCAAGAGTTGGGGGGCACTGAAGCTTTCTTT
j_gene: TRBJ2-7; abundance: once; v_gene: TRBV6-1; d_gene: -; CDR3aa: CASIGDEQYF; CDR3nt: TGTGCCAGCATCGGGGACGAGCAGTACTTC
j_gene: TRBJ2-7; abundance: -; v_gene: TRBV30; d_gene: TRBD1; CDR3aa: CAWSTGGYEQYF; CDR3nt: TGTGCCTGGAGCACAGGGGGTTACGAGCAGTACTTC
j_gene: TRBJ2-1; abundance: -; v_gene: TRBV28; d_gene: TRBD2; CDR3aa: CASSFLLAVLHEQFF; CDR3nt: TGTGCCAGCAGTTTTTTGCTAGCGGTCCTACATGAGCAGTTCTTC
j_gene: TRBJ2-1; abundance: -; v_gene: TRBV18; d_gene: TRBD2; CDR3aa: CASSPAGGLQFF; CDR3nt: TGTGCCAGCTCACCAGCGGGGGGGCTGCAGTTCTTC
j_gene: TRBJ2-1; abundance: -; v_gene: TRBV2; d_gene: TRBD1; CDR3aa: CASSGLSTGKVKDEQFF; CDR3nt: TGTGCCAGCAGCGGACTTTCGACAGGGAAGGTGAAAGATGAGCAGTTCTTC
j_gene: TRBJ2-7; abundance: -; v_gene: TRBV5-4; d_gene: TRBD1; CDR3aa: CASSSGQGLYEQYF; CDR3nt: TGTGCCAGCAGTTCCGGACAGGGTTTATACGAGCAGTACTTC
j_gene: TRBJ1-5; abundance: -; v_gene: TRBV19; d_gene: -; CDR3aa: CASSILAGVKQPQHF; CDR3nt: TGTGCCAGTAGTATATTGGCAGGGGTCAAGCAGCCCCAGCATTTT
j_gene: TRBJ1-5; abundance: once; v_gene: TRBV2; d_gene: -; CDR3aa: CASNGGALNQPQHF; CDR3nt: TGTGCCAGCAATGGCGGGGCCTTAAATCAGCCCCAGCATTTT
j_gene: TRBJ1-1; abundance: -; v_gene: TRBV29-1; d_gene: -; CDR3aa: CSVVRLNTEAFF; CDR3nt: TGCAGCGTTGTCCGGTTGAACACTGAAGCTTTCTTT
j_gene: TRBJ1-1; abundance: -; v_gene: TRBV5-4; d_gene: TRBD1; CDR3aa: CASSLGRTGSTEAFF; CDR3nt: TGTGCCAGCAGCTTGGGTAGGACAGGTTCCACTGAAGCTTTCTTT
j_gene: TRBJ1-2; abundance: few; v_gene: TRBV6-5; d_gene: -; CDR3aa: CASSPGAGSGYTF; CDR3nt: TGTGCCAGCAGTCCTGGGGCCGGGTCGGGCTACACCTTC
j_gene: TRBJ2-1; abundance: once; v_gene: TRBV5-1; d_gene: -; CDR3aa: CASSLAADNNEQFF; CDR3nt: TGCGCCAGCAGCTTGGCAGCGGATAACAATGAGCAGTTCTTC
j_gene: TRBJ1-2; abundance: -; v_gene: TRBV7-9; d_gene: TRBD1; CDR3aa: CASSYAGTASGYTF; CDR3nt: TGTGCCAGCAGTTATGCCGGGACAGCGAGTGGCTACACCTTC
j_gene: TRBJ2-1; abundance: -; v_gene: TRBV5-1; d_gene: TRBD2; CDR3aa: CASSARGRGADEQFF; CDR3nt: TGCGCCAGCAGCGCGCGCGGGAGGGGGGCGGATGAGCAGTTCTTC
j_gene: TRBJ2-5; abundance: -; v_gene: TRBV6-1; d_gene: TRBD2; CDR3aa: CASSEQRGETQYF; CDR3nt: TGTGCCAGCAGTGAACAGCGGGGAGAGACCCAGTACTTC
j_gene: TRBJ1-1; abundance: -; v_gene: TRBV6-6; d_gene: -; CDR3aa: CASSPELNTEAFF; CDR3nt: TGTGCCAGCAGCCCGGAGCTGAACACTGAAGCTTTCTTT
j_gene: TRBJ2-5; abundance: -; v_gene: TRBV19; d_gene: TRBD1; CDR3aa: CASSIEAPWTGGSGETQYF; CDR3nt: TGTGCCAGTAGTATAGAGGCCCCTTGGACAGGGGGCAGCGGGGAGACCCAGTACTTC
j_gene: TRBJ2-3; abundance: -; v_gene: TRBV30; d_gene: -; CDR3aa: CAAAPSTDTQYF; CDR3nt: TGTGCTGCCGCGCCTAGCACAGATACGCAGTATTTT
j_gene: TRBJ1-2; abundance: -; v_gene: TRBV19; d_gene: -; CDR3aa: CASTLTADYGYTF; CDR3nt: TGTGCCAGTACCTTGACAGCTGACTATGGCTACACCTTC
j_gene: TRBJ2-7; abundance: -; v_gene: TRBV5-1; d_gene: TRBD2; CDR3aa: CASSLAGGTGFGYEQYF; CDR3nt: TGCGCCAGCAGCTTGGCCGGGGGGACGGGTTTTGGCTACGAGCAGTACTTC
j_gene: TRBJ2-1; abundance: once; v_gene: TRBV18; d_gene: -; CDR3aa: CASSQTYNEQFF; CDR3nt: TGTGCCAGCTCCCAGACTTACAATGAGCAGTTCTTC
j_gene: TRBJ1-1; abundance: -; v_gene: TRBV5-1; d_gene: -; CDR3aa: CASSLGGMNTEAFF; CDR3nt: TGCGCCAGCAGCTTGGGAGGGATGAACACTGAAGCTTTCTTT
j_gene: TRBJ2-3; abundance: -; v_gene: TRBV29-1; d_gene: -; CDR3aa: CSVVQSTDTQYF; CDR3nt: TGCAGCGTTGTGCAGAGCACAGATACGCAGTATTTT
j_gene: TRBJ1-6; abundance: -; v_gene: TRBV6-1; d_gene: -; CDR3aa: CASGAGDNSPLHF; CDR3nt: TGTGCCAGCGGGGCAGGGGATAATTCACCCCTCCACTTT
j_gene: TRBJ2-7; abundance: -; v_gene: TRBV6-1; d_gene: TRBD1; CDR3aa: CASVGQGFSYEQYF; CDR3nt: TGTGCCAGCGTTGGACAGGGGTTCTCCTACGAGCAGTACTTC
j_gene: TRBJ1-2; abundance: -; v_gene: TRBV28; d_gene: -; CDR3aa: CASTPDRTGYTF; CDR3nt: TGTGCCAGCACCCCCGACAGAACTGGCTACACCTTC
j_gene: TRBJ2-7; abundance: -; v_gene: TRBV7-2; d_gene: TRBD2; CDR3aa: CASSLGTSETYEQYF; CDR3nt: TGCGCCAGCAGCTTGGGGACTAGCGAGACCTACGAGCAGTACTTC
j_gene: TRBJ1-2; abundance: -; v_gene: TRBV6-1; d_gene: -; CDR3aa: CASRPRGGAINGYTF; CDR3nt: TGTGCCAGCAGACCTCGGGGGGGGGCGATCAATGGCTACACCTTC
j_gene: TRBJ2-7; abundance: -; v_gene: TRBV28; d_gene: -; CDR3aa: CASVGASDRQYF; CDR3nt: TGTGCCAGCGTGGGGGCAAGCGACCGACAGTACTTC
j_gene: TRBJ2-5; abundance: -; v_gene: TRBV5-4; d_gene: -; CDR3aa: CASSLALIFDRGGTQYF; CDR3nt: TGTGCCAGCAGCTTGGCCTTAATCTTCGACCGAGGCGGGACCCAGTACTTC
j_gene: TRBJ1-1; abundance: -; v_gene: TRBV4-1; d_gene: TRBD1; CDR3aa: CASSQGPGQINTEAFF; CDR3nt: TGCGCCAGCAGCCAAGGCCCGGGACAGATAAACACTGAAGCTTTCTTT
j_gene: TRBJ1-1; abundance: once; v_gene: TRBV5-6; d_gene: -; CDR3aa: CASSEGNTEAFF; CDR3nt: TGTGCCAGCTCAGAGGGGAACACTGAAGCTTTCTTT
j_gene: TRBJ1-1; abundance: -; v_gene: TRBV11-1; d_gene: -; CDR3aa: CASSLGGMTEAFF; CDR3nt: TGTGCCAGCAGCTTAGGAGGGATGACTGAAGCTTTCTTT
j_gene: TRBJ2-7; abundance: -; v_gene: TRBV6-5; d_gene: TRBD1; CDR3aa: CASSKTGTYEQYF; CDR3nt: TGTGCCAGCAGCAAGACAGGGACCTACGAGCAGTACTTC
j_gene: TRBJ2-7; abundance: -; v_gene: TRBV27; d_gene: TRBD2; CDR3aa: CASSRLGGSSYEQYF; CDR3nt: TGTGCCAGCAGTCGATTGGGCGGGAGCTCCTACGAGCAGTACTTC